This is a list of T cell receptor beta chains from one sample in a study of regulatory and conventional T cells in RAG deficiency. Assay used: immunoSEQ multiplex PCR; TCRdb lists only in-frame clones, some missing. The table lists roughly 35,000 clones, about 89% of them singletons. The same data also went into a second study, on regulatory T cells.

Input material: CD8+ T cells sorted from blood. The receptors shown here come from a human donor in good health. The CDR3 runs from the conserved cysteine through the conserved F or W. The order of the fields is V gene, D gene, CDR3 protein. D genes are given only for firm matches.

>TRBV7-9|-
CASSFRDEKLFF
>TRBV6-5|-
CASSPRTDHGYTF
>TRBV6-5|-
CASSYRAGAAYEQYF
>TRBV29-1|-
CSVDVAGLYNEQFF
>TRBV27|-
CASSRGAGATQYF
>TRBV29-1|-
CSVLKSGVDEQFF
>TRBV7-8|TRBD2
CASSLAPGGSSYEQYF
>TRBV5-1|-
CASSLAPFGRPSGEQYF
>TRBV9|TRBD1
CASSAREGASGAFF
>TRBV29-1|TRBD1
CSVDTGQGLSLYGYTF
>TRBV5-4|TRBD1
CASSLVDRAEAFF
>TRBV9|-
CASALVTGELFF
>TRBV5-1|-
CASSLERVPDTQYF
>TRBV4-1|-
CASSQAALRYEQYF
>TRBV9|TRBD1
CASSDNLRDRRTDTQYF
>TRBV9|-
CASSPNSGELFF
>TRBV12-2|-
CASRLARVDYGYTF
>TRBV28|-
CASSVSGRSTEAFF
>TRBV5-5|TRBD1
CASSFELPGQSKIEQFF
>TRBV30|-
CACRNRNEQFF
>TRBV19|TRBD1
CASSIGTGRFYEQYF
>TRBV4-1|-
CASSQAGEKLFF
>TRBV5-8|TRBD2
CASSLFFSGNNEQFF
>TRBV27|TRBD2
CASSLGSSGETYNEQFF
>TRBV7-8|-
CASSSLSNYGYTF